This T cell receptor (beta chain) derives from a study of T cell repertoires in cytomegalovirus infection. TCRdb used MiXCR to reprocess the reads, holding one entry per CDR3 protein. The data contain some 560,000 distinct CDR3 sequences, approximately 40% of them singletons. This clonotype was counted ten times or more. Its cognate antigen is unknown. Here the sequenced sample was cultured PBMCs, taken from culture after CMV antigen stimulation. The clonotype originates from a human donor in good health (CMV status not recorded). Some clones in this sample may be carry-over from other donors' samples.

CDR3 region: CASSQRQGDTEAFF. The CDR3 DNA reads as TGTGCCAGCAGCCAAAGACAGGGTGACACTGAAGCTTTCTTT. The genes are TRBV7-2 and TRBJ1-1; 7 nucleotides agree with TRBD1. The CDR3 length is 14 residues. Germline assignment: CDR1 SGHTA and CDR2 FQGNSA. V lost 5 bases and J lost 3; bases outside the gene matches: 6.